These T cell receptor beta chains were read from a single sample in a study of Ad26.COV2.S vaccination and SARS-CoV-2 variants. Sequencing was performed with immunoSEQ multiplex PCR; in TCRdb, only in-frame clones are kept and a portion is missing. The sample has 440,000 or so clones; roughly 88% are singletons. The sample was peripheral blood, taken in a trial of Ad26.COV2.S vaccine versus placebo. The receptors come from a person aged 18-60 years who received the Ad26.COV2.S COVID-19 vaccine or a placebo. Both conserved end residues are part of each CDR3.

v_call	j_call	cdr3_aa
TRBV2	TRBJ1-2	CASSNDNYGYTF
TRBV18	TRBJ2-7	CASSPLPGTGSYEQYF
TRBV7-6	TRBJ2-7	CASSFEGLAGDEQYF
TRBV23-1	TRBJ2-1	CASSLSIPNEQFF
TRBV9	TRBJ2-7	CASSVWRHEQYF
TRBV18	TRBJ2-2	CASSRKGNNAGELFF
TRBV5-8	TRBJ1-2	CASSLPRDRGPRYGYTF
TRBV28	TRBJ2-2	CASSLWGISAGELFF
TRBV7-9	TRBJ1-4	CASGARGREEKLFF
TRBV5-1	TRBJ2-2	CASSLGAGRHTGELFF
TRBV28	TRBJ1-1	CASSPAGPTEAFF
TRBV27	TRBJ2-3	CASSYRVTTDTQYF
TRBV28	TRBJ1-5	CASSARTGGLGNQPQHF
TRBV5-6	TRBJ2-3	CASSGRDGADTQYF
TRBV3-1/TRBV3-2	TRBJ2-6	CASSQADRESGANVLTF
TRBV5-4	TRBJ2-2	CASSRDRGAGELFF
TRBV7-9	TRBJ2-1	CASSLPRGLSYNEQFF
TRBV5-1	TRBJ2-2	CASSLRPSGSGGGELFF
TRBV7-9	TRBJ1-1	CASSLDRGMNTEAFF
TRBV27	TRBJ2-1	CASRYGLAGSYNEQFF
TRBV6-2/TRBV6-3	TRBJ2-7	CASSYSGGRKYEQYF
TRBV29-1	TRBJ2-7	CSVVQGPSYEQYF
TRBV7-2	TRBJ2-5	CASSLGRGEPRETQYF
TRBV11-2	TRBJ2-7	CASSPVRNIYEQYF
TRBV10-3	TRBJ2-5	CAISEGTGLETQYF
TRBV9	TRBJ2-1	CASSVVSGRTNEQFF
TRBV28	TRBJ2-7	CASSLRDRISYEQYF
TRBV2	TRBJ1-1	CASRTGADTEAFF
TRBV5-1	TRBJ2-2	CASSQGGGTGELFF
TRBV18	TRBJ2-2	CASSPTAGELFF
TRBV28	TRBJ1-1	CASSLMKNTEAFF
TRBV9	TRBJ1-1	CASSVDPTYTEAFF
TRBV24-1	TRBJ1-5	CATSDPNRGFNQPQHF
TRBV24-1	TRBJ2-3	CATSESPWTSDSDTQYF
TRBV12-3/TRBV12-4	TRBJ2-7	CASSKGSYEQYF
TRBV28	TRBJ2-2	CASSLGGINTGELFF
TRBV2	TRBJ2-5	CASSVEETQYF
TRBV3-1/TRBV3-2	TRBJ1-6	CASSQGGGRITDSPLHF
TRBV9	TRBJ2-1	CASSVLDNYNEQFF
TRBV7-2	TRBJ1-6	CASSLVGTGPSPLHF
TRBV9	TRBJ2-3	CASSAGRTSGSARDTQYF
TRBV13	TRBJ1-5	CASSLGRAGIGNQPQHF
TRBV19	TRBJ2-2	CASSRRVAGGTYTGELFF
TRBV21-1	TRBJ1-5	CASSKVKGQGAEPQHF
TRBV7-2	TRBJ2-5	CASSLDGGETQYF
TRBV15	TRBJ2-2	CATCSGNTGELFF
TRBV7-2	TRBJ1-4	CASSSQRGVDEKLFF
TRBV7-6	TRBJ2-7	CASSASEGAPTYEQYF
TRBV30	TRBJ2-1	CAWRPGGLGHNEQFF
TRBV7-9	TRBJ2-3	CASSLGGSADTQYF
TRBV27	TRBJ2-3	CASRALGTQYF
TRBV28	TRBJ1-1	CASGSAFF